A selection of T cell receptor beta chains follows, all from one sample in a study of T cells after posttransplantation cyclophosphamide. Only in-frame clones appear in the TCRdb table, and some are missing; sequencing was by immunoSEQ multiplex PCR. In total the sample includes tens of thousands of clones, none of them seen once. The material sequenced was PBMCs. The receptors here all came from a man aged 40-50 years in good health, CMV-negative, and a related stem cell transplant donor. Each CDR3 is given with its conserved first and last residue. Fields, in order: clone size, D gene, V gene, J gene, CDR3 protein, CDR3 DNA. A D gene is named only where the DNA matches it firmly. The size field is filled for only some rows; it gives once, few, many or a size class.

>many|TRBD2|TRBV4-1|TRBJ2-3
CASSQDGLAGSDTQYF
TGCGCCAGCAGCCAAGACGGACTAGCGGGATCAGATACGCAGTATTTT
>many|NA|TRBV10-3|TRBJ1-3
CAISPDSISGNTIYF
TGTGCCATCAGCCCCGACAGTATCTCTGGAAACACCATATATTTT
>many|TRBD1|TRBV19|TRBJ2-2
CASTQGAGIGELFF
TGTGCCAGTACTCAGGGGGCGGGTATCGGGGAGCTGTTTTTT
>NA|NA|TRBV28|TRBJ1-4
CASSPPDRNNEKLFF
TGTGCCAGCAGTCCCCCAGACAGGAATAATGAAAAACTGTTTTTT
>many|TRBD2|TRBV18|TRBJ2-2
CASSPTSPPGELFF
TGTGCCAGCTCGCCGACTAGCCCCCCCGGGGAGCTGTTTTTT
>few|TRBD1|TRBV18|TRBJ2-2
CASSPRTGGETGELFF
TGTGCCAGCTCACCCCGGACAGGGGGTGAGACCGGGGAGCTGTTTTTT
>many|NA|TRBV5-6|TRBJ2-3
CASSLIGGMGTDTQYF
TGTGCCAGCAGCCTAATAGGGGGTATGGGCACAGATACGCAGTATTTT
>many|NA|TRBV7-9|TRBJ2-7
CASRPRGTADYEQYF
TGTGCCAGCAGACCTCGTGGGACTGCTGACTACGAGCAGTACTTC
>many|NA|TRBV6-5|TRBJ2-3
CASSSGGFSTDTQYF
TGTGCCAGCAGCTCAGGGGGGTTTAGCACAGATACGCAGTATTTT
>many|NA|TRBV4-3|TRBJ1-1
CASSQEPGVITEAFF
TGCGCCAGCAGCCAAGAACCAGGGGTGATCACTGAAGCTTTCTTT
>few|TRBD2|TRBV9|TRBJ2-3
CASSRGTSGNTDTQYF
TGTGCCAGCAGCAGGGGGACTAGCGGGAATACAGATACGCAGTATTTT
>many|NA|TRBV11-3|TRBJ2-1
CASSLAGHNEQFF
TGTGCCAGCAGCTTAGCAGGGCACAATGAGCAGTTCTTC
>many|TRBD2|TRBV19|TRBJ2-3
CASSIRSGGAGIITDTQYF
TGTGCCAGTAGTATTCGTAGCGGGGGGGCGGGAATTATCACAGATACGCAGTATTTT
>NA|TRBD1|TRBV25-1|TRBJ1-2
CASSESGTGFYGYTF
TGTGCCAGCAGTGAATCTGGGACAGGGTTTTATGGCTACACCTTC
>many|TRBD1|TRBV29-1|TRBJ2-6
CSVPGQGAGANVLTF
TGCAGCGTCCCGGGACAGGGGGCTGGGGCCAACGTCCTGACTTTC
>many|NA|TRBV19|TRBJ2-2
CASANRAPNTGELFF
TGTGCCAGCGCGAACAGGGCCCCGAACACCGGGGAGCTGTTTTTT
>many|NA|TRBV6-1|TRBJ2-1
CASFRSYNEQFF
TGTGCCAGCTTTCGCTCCTACAATGAGCAGTTCTTC
>many|NA|TRBV6-1|TRBJ2-5
CASSEVGERETQYF
TGTGCCAGCAGTGAGGTAGGGGAACGGGAGACCCAGTACTTC
>few|TRBD1|TRBV5-4|TRBJ2-7
CASSLVSGQGLYEQYF
TGTGCCAGCAGCTTGGTGTCCGGACAGGGACTCTACGAGCAGTACTTC
>many|NA|TRBV7-8|TRBJ1-3
CASSLALGPSGNTIYF
TGTGCCAGCAGCTTAGCGCTAGGTCCGTCTGGAAACACCATATATTTT
>many|TRBD1|TRBV7-2|TRBJ1-1
CASSPWDRGTEAFF
TGTGCCAGCAGCCCCTGGGACAGGGGCACTGAAGCTTTCTTT
>few|TRBD2|TRBV30|TRBJ2-5
CAWAAGGQETQYF
TGTGCCTGGGCAGCGGGAGGGCAAGAGACCCAGTACTTC
>many|TRBD1|TRBV13|TRBJ1-1
CASSWGQGNTEAFF
TGTGCCAGCAGCTGGGGACAGGGTAACACTGAAGCTTTCTTT
>many|TRBD1|TRBV5-6|TRBJ2-7
CASSFRDRIVYEQYF
TGTGCCAGCAGCTTCCGGGACAGGATCGTCTACGAGCAGTACTTC
>NA|NA|TRBV5-8|TRBJ2-5
CASNRPISRLGEAQYF
TGTGCCAGCAACCGACCGATAAGCCGGTTGGGAGAGGCCCAGTACTTC
>many|TRBD1|TRBV18|TRBJ1-1
CASSTRQGLNTEAFF
TGTGCCAGCTCAACCCGACAGGGCCTGAACACTGAAGCTTTCTTT
>many|TRBD2|TRBV5-1|TRBJ2-3
CASTRGGGVSDTQYF
TGCGCCAGTACTAGGGGCGGGGGGGTCTCAGATACGCAGTATTTT
>NA|TRBD2|TRBV6-5|TRBJ2-5
CASSFTPTSGETQYF
TGTGCCAGCAGTTTTACCCCGACTAGCGGAGAGACCCAGTACTTC
>few|TRBD1|TRBV7-2|TRBJ2-7
CASSLGTGPYEQYF
TGTGCCAGCAGCTTAGGGACAGGACCCTACGAGCAGTACTTC
>many|TRBD2|TRBV4-2|TRBJ2-1
CASSQEARTSDYNEQFF
TGTGCCAGCAGCCAAGAGGCTCGGACTAGCGACTACAATGAGCAGTTCTTC
>many|NA|TRBV9|TRBJ1-2
CASSVRGGDGYTF
TGTGCCAGCAGCGTAAGGGGAGGGGACGGCTACACCTTC
>NA|TRBD2|TRBV7-9|TRBJ2-3
CASSRRDYFVTDTQYF
TGTGCCAGCAGCCGCCGGGACTACTTTGTCACAGATACGCAGTATTTT
>many|NA|TRBV4-1|TRBJ2-7
CASSVAVQVPYEQYF
TGCGCCAGCAGCGTAGCCGTACAGGTTCCCTACGAGCAGTACTTC
>many|TRBD1|TRBV7-9|TRBJ1-5
CASSFGTADPQPQHF
TGTGCCAGCAGCTTTGGGACAGCCGATCCTCAGCCCCAGCATTTT
>many|NA|TRBV5-1|TRBJ1-3
CASKEARGSGNTIYF
TGCGCCAGCAAAGAGGCCAGGGGCTCTGGAAACACCATATATTTT
>many|NA|TRBV5-6|TRBJ2-3
CASSLGGTGTDTQYF
TGTGCCAGCAGCTTGGGAGGTACGGGCACAGATACGCAGTATTTT
>many|TRBD2|TRBV5-6|TRBJ2-1
CASSHLAGGPFVYEQFF
TGTGCCAGCAGCCATCTAGCGGGAGGGCCGTTTGTCTATGAGCAGTTCTTC
>many|NA|TRBV20-1|TRBJ2-1
CSAKAGNEQFF
TGCAGTGCCAAGGCGGGGAACGAGCAGTTCTTC
>NA|TRBD1|TRBV28|TRBJ1-1
CASSLYRQGGQGTEAFF
TGTGCCAGCAGTTTATATAGACAGGGGGGACAGGGGACTGAAGCTTTCTTT